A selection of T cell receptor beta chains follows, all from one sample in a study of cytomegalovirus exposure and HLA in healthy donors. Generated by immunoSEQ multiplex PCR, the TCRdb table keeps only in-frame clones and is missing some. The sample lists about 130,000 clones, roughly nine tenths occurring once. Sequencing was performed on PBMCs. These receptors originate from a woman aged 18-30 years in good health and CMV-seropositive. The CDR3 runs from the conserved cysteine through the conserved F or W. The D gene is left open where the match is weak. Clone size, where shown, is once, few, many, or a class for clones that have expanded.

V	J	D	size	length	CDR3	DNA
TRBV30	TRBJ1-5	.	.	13	CAWSEQPGQPQHF	TGTGCCTGGAGTGAACAGCCTGGGCAGCCCCAGCATTTT
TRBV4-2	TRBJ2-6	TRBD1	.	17	CASSRETGFSGANVLTF	TGTGCCAGCAGCCGAGAGACAGGGTTTAGTGGGGCCAACGTCCTGACTTTC
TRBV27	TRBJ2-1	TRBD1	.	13	CASGTGEYNEQFF	TGTGCCAGCGGGACAGGGGAATACAATGAGCAGTTCTTC
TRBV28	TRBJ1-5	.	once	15	CASSPQGRGNQPQHF	TGTGCCAGCAGTCCTCAGGGTAGGGGCAATCAGCCCCAGCATTTT
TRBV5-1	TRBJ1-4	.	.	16	CASSPLTATRDEKLFF	TGCGCCAGCAGCCCTCTAACGGCCACACGGGATGAAAAACTGTTTTTT
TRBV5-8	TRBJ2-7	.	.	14	CASSLGVRTDEQYF	TGTGCCAGCAGCTTGGGTGTCAGAACCGACGAGCAGTACTTC
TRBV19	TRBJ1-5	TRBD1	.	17	CASSSHSGTDSNQPQHF	TGTGCCAGTAGTTCACACTCCGGGACAGATAGCAATCAGCCCCAGCATTTT
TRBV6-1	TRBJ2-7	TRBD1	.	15	CASSEGTGSSYEQYF	TGTGCCAGCAGTGAGGGGACAGGAAGCTCCTACGAGCAGTACTTC
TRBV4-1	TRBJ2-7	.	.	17	CASSLGVSRGYTYEQYF	TGCGCCAGCAGCCTCGGAGTGTCGCGGGGCTATACCTACGAGCAGTACTTC
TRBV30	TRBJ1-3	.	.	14	CAWSLGLSGNTIYF	TGTGCCTGGAGCTTGGGCCTCTCTGGAAACACCATATATTTT
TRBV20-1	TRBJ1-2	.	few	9	CSARVGYTF	TGCAGTGCTAGAGTAGGCTACACCTTC
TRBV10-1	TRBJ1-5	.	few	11	CANYRNQPQHF	TGCGCTAACTATAGGAATCAGCCCCAGCATTTT
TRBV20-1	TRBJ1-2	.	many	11	CSARRQYGYTF	TGCAGTGCTAGGAGACAGTATGGCTACACCTTC
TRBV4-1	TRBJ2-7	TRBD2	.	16	CASSPDRLAGGYEQYF	TGCGCCAGCAGCCCCGATCGACTAGCGGGGGGCTACGAGCAGTACTTC
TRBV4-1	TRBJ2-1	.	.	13	CASSQEEGPEGFF	TGCGCCAGCAGCCAAGAGGAGGGTCCGGAGGGGTTCTTC
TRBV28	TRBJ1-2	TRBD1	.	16	CASSLGDRGIRNGYTF	TGTGCCAGCAGTTTAGGGGACAGGGGTATAAGAAATGGCTACACCTTC
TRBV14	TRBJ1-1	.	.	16	CASSQAYRDENTEAFF	TGTGCCAGCAGCCAAGCCTACAGGGATGAGAACACTGAAGCTTTCTTT
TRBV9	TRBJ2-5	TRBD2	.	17	CASSSKRGGAFLETQYF	TGTGCCAGCAGCAGTAAGCGGGGGGGCGCGTTCTTAGAGACCCAGTACTTC
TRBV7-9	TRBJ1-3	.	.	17	CASSLEVKSTGGNTIYF	TGTGCCAGCAGCTTAGAAGTGAAGTCTACGGGTGGAAACACCATATATTTT
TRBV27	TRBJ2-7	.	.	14	CASLPYPSGPEQYF	TGTGCCAGCTTACCCTATCCCAGCGGACCCGAGCAGTACTTC
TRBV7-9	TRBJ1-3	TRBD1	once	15	CASSSGTGDGNTIYF	TGTGCCAGCAGCTCCGGGACAGGGGATGGAAACACCATATATTTT
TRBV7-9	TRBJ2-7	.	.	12	CASSVDYYEQYF	TGTGCCAGCAGCGTAGACTACTACGAGCAGTACTTC
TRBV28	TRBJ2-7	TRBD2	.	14	CASSSRLAPYEQYF	TGTGCCAGCAGCTCCCGACTAGCGCCCTACGAGCAGTACTTC
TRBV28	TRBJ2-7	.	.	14	CASSLRQTPYEQYF	TGTGCCAGCAGTTTAAGACAGACACCCTACGAGCAGTACTTC
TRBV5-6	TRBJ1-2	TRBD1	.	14	CASSRGTGNYGYTF	TGTGCCAGCAGCCGCGGGACAGGGAACTATGGCTACACCTTC
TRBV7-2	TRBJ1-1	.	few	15	CASSLAQGDNTEAFF	TGTGCCAGCAGCTTAGCCCAGGGTGACAACACTGAAGCTTTCTTT
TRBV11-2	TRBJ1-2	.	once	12	CASSPLVYGYTF	TGTGCCAGCAGCCCTCTCGTTTATGGCTACACCTTC
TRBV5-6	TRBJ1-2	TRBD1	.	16	CASSPLGQGQNYGYTF	TGTGCCAGCAGCCCCCTTGGACAGGGCCAGAACTATGGCTACACCTTC
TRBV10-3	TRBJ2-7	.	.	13	CATRETPALEQYF	TGTGCCACCCGGGAGACCCCGGCGCTCGAGCAGTACTTC
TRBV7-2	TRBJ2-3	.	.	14	CASSLSGFLDTQYF	TGTGCCAGCAGCTTAAGCGGGTTCTTGGATACGCAGTATTTT
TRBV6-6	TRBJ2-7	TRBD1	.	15	CASSYPTQGVHEQYF	TGTGCCAGCAGTTACCCCACCCAGGGGGTCCACGAGCAGTACTTC
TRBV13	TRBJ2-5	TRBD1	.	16	CASSLGDRGIQETQYF	TGTGCCAGCAGCCTCGGGGACAGGGGGATACAAGAGACCCAGTACTTC
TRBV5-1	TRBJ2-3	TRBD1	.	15	CASSLEGQGVDTQYF	TGCGCCAGCAGCTTGGAAGGACAGGGAGTGGATACGCAGTATTTT
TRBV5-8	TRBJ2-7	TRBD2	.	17	CASSFVSFRGGTYEQYF	TGTGCCAGCAGCTTTGTTTCCTTTCGCGGGGGAACCTACGAGCAGTACTTC
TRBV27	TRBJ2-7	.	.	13	CASSLSQAYEQYF	TGTGCCAGCAGTTTATCACAGGCCTACGAGCAGTACTTC
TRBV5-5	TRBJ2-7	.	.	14	CASSLGTQGYEQYF	TGTGCCAGCAGCTTGGGAACACAGGGCTACGAGCAGTACTTC
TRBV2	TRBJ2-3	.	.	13	CASGGAGQDTQYF	TGTGCCAGTGGCGGGGCAGGGCAAGATACGCAGTATTTT
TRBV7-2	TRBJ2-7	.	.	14	CASSLGAAMYEQYF	TGTGCCAGCAGCTTAGGTGCGGCGATGTACGAGCAGTACTTC
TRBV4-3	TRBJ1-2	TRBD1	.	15	CASSQVHRGEIGYTF	TGCGCCAGCAGCCAAGTCCACAGGGGGGAAATCGGCTACACCTTC
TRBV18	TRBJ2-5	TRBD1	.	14	CASSPTGAVQNQYF	TGTGCCAGCTCTCCCACAGGGGCCGTGCAGAACCAGTACTTC
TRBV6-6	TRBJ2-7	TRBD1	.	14	CASSPGTGIYEQYF	TGTGCCAGCAGCCCCGGGACAGGGATCTACGAGCAGTACTTC
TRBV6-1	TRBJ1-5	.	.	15	CASRRGQLVDQPQHF	TGTGCCAGCAGGCGCGGACAGTTAGTGGATCAGCCCCAGCATTTT
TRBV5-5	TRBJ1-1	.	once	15	CASSLLAGANTEAFF	TGTGCCAGCAGCTTGTTGGCGGGGGCGAACACTGAAGCTTTCTTT
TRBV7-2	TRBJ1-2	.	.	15	CASSASLVEVYGYTF	TGTGCCAGCAGCGCAAGTCTGGTGGAGGTCTATGGCTACACCTTC
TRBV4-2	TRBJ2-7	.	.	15	CASSQVEGMAYEQYF	TGTGCCAGCAGCCAAGTGGAGGGGATGGCCTACGAGCAGTACTTC